The source of this T cell receptor beta chain is a study of T cells after yellow fever vaccination. Study-wide background: SMART-Seq v4 Ultra Low Input prepared the low-cell-number fractions. Findings and limits, study-wide: Of the clonotypes, a small share occurred in both CD4 and CD8 compartments.

The authors made TCR cDNA by 5'RACE template switching, adding a universal primer site and UMIs. TCRdb analysed the 5' RACE reads with MiXCR anew, one entry per CDR3 protein. Of approximately 330,000 distinct CDR3 sequences listed, approximately 4% were seen once; the top ten hold under 30%. Comments on this clonotype: Antigen unknown.

The sequencing here drew on PBMCs, taken 5 days after the yellow fever booster vaccination. The sequence was collected from a man between 18 and 35 years old who received the YFV17D yellow fever vaccine.

The CDR3 reads CATGRVRVSYNEQFF. As DNA, the CDR3 is TGTGCCACCGGGAGGGTTAGGGTATCCTACAATGAGCAGTTCTTC. The chain employs TRBV6-5 and TRBJ2-1; TRBD2 matches 8 bases. Germline V gene data show CDR1 as MNHEY and CDR2 as SVGAGI. The CDR3 runs 15 residues. V shed 10 bases, J shed 1 base, and the junction held 9 bases outside the gene matches.